The following is a TCR beta chain sequence with its context. What it binds is unknown. The sample originates from a study of T cell repertoires in cytomegalovirus infection. Regarding the study as a whole: CMV-specific TCR beta clonotypes restricted by HLA-C dominated the ex vivo response.

The CDR3 extends over 14 amino acids. Germline V CDR1 and CDR2: SNHLY, FYNNEI. Trimming removed 8 bases at V and 10 bases at J, with 21 bases between. Via MiXCR, TCRdb re-called the reads, giving one row per CDR3 protein. The sample comprises hundreds of thousands of distinct CDR3 sequences, around 30% of which are singletons, and around a sixth rests with the top ten. This clonotype originated in a human donor in good health (CMV status not recorded). Some clones in this sample may be carry-over from other donors' samples. The rearrangement joins TRBV2 to TRBJ2-1, with a weak D call TRBD2 (6 bases). Here the sequenced sample was cultured PBMCs, taken from culture after CMV antigen stimulation. The CDR3 region has the DNA TGTGCCAGCCTACACGGGACTCTCGTTGAAGAGCAGTTCTTC. Translated: CASLHGTLVEEQFF.